Each of the 25 T cell receptor beta chains below was sequenced from the same sample in a study of blood T cell repertoires in COVID-19. Sequencing used immunoSEQ multiplex PCR; TCRdb keeps in-frame clones, though not all of them. The sample carries 90,000 to 150,000 clones, more than 70% recorded once. The sequencing sample was made of peripheral blood. The receptors originated from a man in his fifties or sixties with acute or convalescent COVID-19.

The chain is built from TRBV9 and TRBJ1-4; 7 nucleotides match TRBD1. The CDR3 runs 15 residues. The ends lost 0 bases at V and 8 bases at J; junction bases unmatched: 7. Germline CDR1 reads SGDLS; CDR2 reads YYNGEE. For the CDR3, the DNA is TGTGCCAGCAGCGTAGCGACAGGGCTTGAGGAAAAACTGTTTTTT. This encodes CASSVATGLEEKLFF.

The V call is TRBV27, the J call TRBJ1-2; 11 nucleotides line up with TRBD1. The CDR3 sequence is 15 residues long. V dropped 4 bases and J dropped 4; count of bases not matched to a gene: 5. Per the germline V gene, CDR1 is MNHEY and CDR2 is SMNVEV (reference sequence). The CDR3 DNA reads as TGTGCCAGCAGTTGGGCCGGGACAGGGGGCTATGGCTACACCTTC. It encodes CASSWAGTGGYGYTF.

This sequence joins TRBV30 and TRBJ2-7, with D uncertain. Germline lookup yields CDR1 GTSNPN and CDR2 SVGIG (reference sequence). The length of the CDR3 is 12 residues. V was shortened by 2 bases and J by 7 bases, with 12 bases between the two germline ends. In nucleotides, the CDR3 is TGTGCCTGGAGTCCCCGCGGCCTTGAGCAGTACTTC. Protein product: CAWSPRGLEQYF.

The chain recombines TRBV7-3 with TRBJ2-6; D gene ambiguous. Germline CDR1 reads SGHTA; CDR2 reads FQGTGA. The ends were cut back, 3 bases at V and 2 bases at J, with 11 bases in the middle. This CDR3 has 16 amino acids. The CDR3 DNA reads TGTGCCAGCAGCTTCACGACAAAGACTGGGGCCAACGTCCTGACTTTC. Translated, it gives CASSFTTKTGANVLTF. The whole variable domain, filled in from reference TRBV7-3 and TRBJ2-6, reads GAGVSQTPSNKVTEKGKYVELRCDPISGHTALYWYRQSLGQGPEFLIYFQGTGAADDSGLPNDRFFAVRPEGSVSTLKIQRTERGDSAVYLCASSFTTKTGANVLTFGAGSRLTVL.

The chain recombines TRBV27 with TRBJ1-1; tentative D call: TRBD1 (5 bases). Germline V lookup: CDR1 MNHEY, CDR2 SMNVEV (reference sequence). The V and J ends lost 2 bases and 4 bases respectively, with 14 bases between them. The length of the CDR3 is 15 residues. The DNA of the CDR3 is TGTGCCAGCAGTTTAACGGTAAGGGGCAGCACTGAAGCTTTCTTT. Amino acid sequence: CASSLTVRGSTEAFF.

The chain employs TRBV5-1 and TRBJ2-3; TRBD2 aligns across 8 bases. The CDR3 extends over 15 amino acids. The junction had 5 bases not matched to a gene; V was cut back by 5 bases and J by 0 bases. CDR1 and CDR2 from the germline V gene are SGHRS and YFSETQ. CDR3 DNA sequence: TGCGCCAGCAGTGTTAGCGGGACCAGCACAGATACGCAGTATTTT. Protein: CASSVSGTSTDTQYF. Combining the CDR3 with reference TRBV5-1 and TRBJ2-3 gives the whole variable domain KAGVTQTPRYLIKTRGQQVTLSCSPISGHRSVSWYQQTPGQGLQFLFEYFSETQRNKGNFPGRFSGRQFSNSRSEMNVSTLELGDSALYLCASSVSGTSTDTQYFGPGTRLTVL.

The chain carries TRBV7-9 and TRBJ1-1, with D uncertain. Per germline, CDR1 SEHNR and CDR2 FQNEAQ (reference sequence). CDR3 length equals 15 residues. V was trimmed by 3 bases and J by 4 bases, leaving 15 bases between them. CDR3 DNA: TGTGCCAGCAGCTTGGAGAGGCAGCTGGGCACTGAAGCTTTCTTT. Protein sequence: CASSLERQLGTEAFF.

The chain uses TRBV2 and TRBJ1-3; D is uncertain. CDR1 SNHLY and CDR2 FYNNEI come from the germline V gene. V was trimmed by 6 bases and J by 0 bases, leaving 6 bases between them. The CDR3 totals 13 residues. CDR3 sequence reads: CASRASSGNTIYF. The CDR3 DNA reads as TGTGCCAGCAGGGCCTCCTCTGGAAACACCATATATTTT.

The chain couples TRBV19 to TRBJ1-2, with D unresolved. Germline V gene sequence: CDR1 LNHDA, CDR2 SQIVND (reference sequence). Trimming stripped 8 bases from V and 10 bases from J, with 17 bases between. The CDR3 length is 12 residues. CDR3 DNA: TGTGCCAGTGGAGATCGCCGGGTGGACTACACCTTC. Its protein is CASGDRRVDYTF. The entire variable domain, with the rest obtained from reference TRBV19 and TRBJ1-2, is as follows: DGGITQSPKYLFRKEGQNVTLSCEQNLNHDAMYWYRQDPGQGLRLIYYSQIVNDFQKGDIAEGYSVSREKKESFPLTVTSAQKNPTAFYLCASGDRRVDYTFGSGTRLTVV.

This clone was picked up one time. The rearrangement links TRBV28 to TRBJ1-1; the match to TRBD1 covers 10 bases. The germline CDR1 and CDR2 sequences are MDHEN and SYDVKM. The CDR3 is made up of 16 amino acids. Germline trimming cut 7 bases from V and 4 bases from J; bases unmatched to any gene: 12. CDR3 protein: CASIRGQGRWGTEAFF. The CDR3 DNA reads as TGTGCCAGCATAAGGGGACAGGGGCGGTGGGGCACTGAAGCTTTCTTT.

The chain uses TRBV19 and TRBJ2-7; 11 positions agree with TRBD2. Losses at the gene ends were 5 bases for V and 3 bases for J; bases not matched to a gene: 3. Germline loops: CDR1 LNHDA, CDR2 SQIVND (reference sequence). The CDR3 is 14 amino acids. CDR3: CASSRLAGNYEQYF. The CDR3 DNA is TGTGCCAGTAGTCGACTAGCGGGGAACTACGAGCAGTACTTC.

The chain carries TRBV7-8 and TRBJ1-2, with 7 bases lining up with TRBD1. CDR1 SGHVS and CDR2 FQNEAQ come from the germline V gene. Trimming removed 3 bases from V and 5 bases from J; junction bases left unmatched: 9. This CDR3 spans 15 amino acids. DNA for the CDR3: TGTGCCAGCAGCTTTAGTACAGGGGCCGGGTATGGCTACACCTTC. It specifies CASSFSTGAGYGYTF.

CDR3 region: CASSGMRREWSTDTQYF. As DNA, the CDR3 is TGTGCCAGCAGTGGCATGAGGCGGGAGTGGAGCACAGATACGCAGTATTTT. This rearrangement joins TRBV2 to TRBJ2-3; 7 bases are shared with TRBD2. This CDR3 contains 17 residues. V dropped 4 bases and J dropped 0; count of bases not matched to a gene: 10. CDR1 is SNHLY, CDR2 FYNNEI, per germline.

This clone was seen only a few times. This chain uses TRBV7-9 with TRBJ2-5, with TRBD2 matching over 8 bases. The V and J ends lost 5 bases and 1 base, in that order; junction bases with no gene match: 9. Germline-derived CDR1 and CDR2 are SEHNR and FQNEAQ (reference sequence). The CDR3 extends over 16 amino acids. CDR3 region: CASSQESGGFQETQYF. CDR3 nucleotides: TGTGCCAGCAGCCAGGAGAGCGGGGGATTCCAAGAGACCCAGTACTTC. Together with reference TRBV7-9 and TRBJ2-5, the CDR3 gives the full variable domain: DTGVSQNPRHKITKRGQNVTFRCDPISEHNRLYWYRQTLGQGPEFLTYFQNEAQLEKSRLLSDRFSAERPKGSFSTLEIQRTEQGDSAMYLCASSQESGGFQETQYFGPGTRLLVL.

This clone was seen only a few times. For the CDR3, the DNA is TGCAGCGTTGATGGACTAGCGAGAGACCCGTACTCCTACAATGAGCAGTTCTTC. It specifies CSVDGLARDPYSYNEQFF. The chain uses TRBV29-1 and TRBJ2-1; 9 nucleotides line up with TRBD2. With 3 bases clipped from V and 0 bases from J, the junction kept 12 bases outside the gene matches. Germline loops: CDR1 SQVTM, CDR2 ANQGSEA. The CDR3 is 18 residues long.

V is TRBV27 and J is TRBJ2-7; 9 nucleotides line up with TRBD1. CDR1 and CDR2 (germline): MNHEY, SMNVEV (reference sequence). This CDR3 is 15 amino acids long. J gave up 7 bases and V 5 bases, and 12 bases lay outside the gene matches. This CDR3 is CASSPLGTGRGEQYF. The CDR3 nucleotides read TGTGCCAGCAGTCCCCTTGGGACAGGGCGAGGGGAGCAGTACTTC.

This clone was counted only a few times. The rearrangement uses TRBV7-3 and TRBJ2-1; 9 bases line up with TRBD2. CDR3 size: 13 residues. The V and J ends lost 4 bases and 15 bases, in that order; junction bases with no gene match: 10. Germline V lookup: CDR1 SGHTA, CDR2 FQGTGA. The CDR3 here is CASSSYLTSGLFF. The CDR3 coding sequence is TGTGCCAGCAGCTCATACCTGACTAGCGGACTGTTCTTC.

The CDR3 bases are TGTGCCAGTAGGGACAGGCGAGAAGGCTACACCTTC. It encodes CASRDRREGYTF. The genes are TRBV19 and TRBJ1-2, with 7 bases fitting TRBD1. CDR3 length: 12 residues. V gave up 6 bases and J gave up 8 bases; unmatched junction bases: 6. Germline assignment: CDR1 LNHDA and CDR2 SQIVND (reference sequence).

The chain links TRBV19 to TRBJ2-3, with D maybe TRBD1 (5 bases). V was trimmed by 3 bases and J by 1 base, leaving 8 bases between them. CDR3 length: 14 residues. Germline V CDR1 and CDR2: LNHDA, SQIVND (reference sequence). This CDR3 reads CASSMETGTDTQYF. The CDR3 DNA is TGTGCCAGTAGTATGGAGACAGGCACAGATACGCAGTATTTT.

The chain links TRBV9 to TRBJ1-6; D gene uncertain. The V gene lost 0 bases and the J gene lost 8 bases, with 6 bases spanning the gap. Germline loops: CDR1 SGDLS, CDR2 YYNGEE. This CDR3 contains 13 residues. CDR3 in amino acids: CASSVASDSPLHF. The CDR3 coding sequence is TGTGCCAGCAGCGTAGCCTCGGATTCACCCCTCCACTTT.

The rearrangement uses TRBV28 and TRBJ2-1; tentative D call: TRBD2 (5 bases). The CDR3 is 18 amino acids. Trimming stripped 1 base from V and 3 bases from J, with 19 bases between. Germline V gene sequence: CDR1 MDHEN, CDR2 SYDVKM. The CDR3 sequence is CASSLYEGRGRVYNEQFF. In nucleotides, the CDR3 is TGTGCCAGCAGTTTATATGAAGGGAGAGGAAGAGTCTACAATGAGCAGTTCTTC.

The J gene is TRBJ2-5, the V gene TRBV5-5; 7 nucleotides line up with TRBD1. From germline, CDR1 is SGHKS and CDR2 YYEKEE (reference sequence). The CDR3 is 14 residues long. V trimming: 3 bases; J trimming: 4 bases; junction bases outside the gene matches: 6. CDR3 residues: CASSSTRGIETQYF. CDR3 nucleotide sequence: TGTGCCAGCAGCTCGACCAGGGGGATAGAGACCCAGTACTTC.

This clone appeared a single time. The chain links TRBV28 to TRBJ1-2, with 11 bases identical to TRBD1. Germline-derived CDR1 and CDR2 are MDHEN and SYDVKM. Trimming cost V 4 bases and J 8 bases; bases outside gene matches: 9. The CDR3 consists of 15 residues. The CDR3, as DNA: TGTGCCAGCAGTTGGGGCTCGGACAGGGGGCGAGGCTACACCTTC. It codes for CASSWGSDRGRGYTF.

V is TRBV6-2 or TRBV6-3 and J is TRBJ2-1; 10 nucleotides align to TRBD1. Unmatched junction bases numbered 1, after V lost 2 bases and J lost 3 bases. CDR1 and CDR2 (germline): MNHEY, SVGEGT. The CDR3 is 15 amino acids. This chain's CDR3 is CASSYGTGDYNEQFF. Here the CDR3 DNA reads TGTGCCAGCAGTTACGGGACAGGGGACTACAATGAGCAGTTCTTC.

The V gene is TRBV5-4, the J gene TRBJ1-1; D possibly corresponds to TRBD1 (6 bases). Trimming stripped 4 bases from V and 0 bases from J, with 10 bases between. The CDR3 runs to 14 residues. The germline V gene encodes CDR1 SGHNT and CDR2 YYREEE (reference sequence). This chain's CDR3 is CASSMGHMNTEAFF. The DNA of the CDR3 is TGTGCCAGCAGCATGGGACACATGAACACTGAAGCTTTCTTT.